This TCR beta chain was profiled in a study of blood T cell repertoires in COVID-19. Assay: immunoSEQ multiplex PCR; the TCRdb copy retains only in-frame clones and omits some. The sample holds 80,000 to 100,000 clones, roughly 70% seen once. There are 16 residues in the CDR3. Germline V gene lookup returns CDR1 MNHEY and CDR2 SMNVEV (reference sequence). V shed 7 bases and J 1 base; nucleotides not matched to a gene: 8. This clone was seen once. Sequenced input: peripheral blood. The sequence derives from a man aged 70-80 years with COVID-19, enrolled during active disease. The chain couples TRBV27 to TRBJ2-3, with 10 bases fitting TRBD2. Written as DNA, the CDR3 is TGTGCCAGCACTCCGTACGGGACTAGCGGCACAGATACGCAGTATTTT. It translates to CASTPYGTSGTDTQYF.